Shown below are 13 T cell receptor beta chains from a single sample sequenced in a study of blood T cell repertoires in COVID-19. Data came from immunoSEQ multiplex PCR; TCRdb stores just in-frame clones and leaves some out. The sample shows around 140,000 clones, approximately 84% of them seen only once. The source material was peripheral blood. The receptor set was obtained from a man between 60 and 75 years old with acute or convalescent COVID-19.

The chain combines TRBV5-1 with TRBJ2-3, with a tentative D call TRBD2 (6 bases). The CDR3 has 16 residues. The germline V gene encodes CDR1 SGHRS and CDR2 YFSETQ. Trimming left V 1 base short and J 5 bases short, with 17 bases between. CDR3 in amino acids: CASSLTSPPKGDTQYF. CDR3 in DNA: TGCGCCAGCAGCTTGACTAGCCCCCCCAAGGGAGATACGCAGTATTTT.

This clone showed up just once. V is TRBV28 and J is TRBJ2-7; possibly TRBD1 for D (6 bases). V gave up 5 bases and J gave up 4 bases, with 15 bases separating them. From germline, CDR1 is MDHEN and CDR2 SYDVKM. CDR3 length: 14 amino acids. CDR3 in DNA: TGTGCCAGCAGTGGCCCCGGGACACCGTACGAGCAGTACTTC. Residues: CASSGPGTPYEQYF. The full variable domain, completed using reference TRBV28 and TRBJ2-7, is DVKVTQSSRYLVKRTGEKVFLECVQDMDHENMFWYRQDPGLGLRLIYFSYDVKMKEKGDIPEGYSVSREKKERFSLILESASTNQTSMYLCASSGPGTPYEQYFGPGTRLTVT.

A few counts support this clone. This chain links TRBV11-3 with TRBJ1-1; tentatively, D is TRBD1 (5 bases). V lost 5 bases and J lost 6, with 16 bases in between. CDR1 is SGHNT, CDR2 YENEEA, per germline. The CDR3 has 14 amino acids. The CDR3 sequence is CASSLRQIGAEAFF. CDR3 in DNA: TGTGCCAGCAGCCTGAGGCAAATAGGGGCTGAAGCTTTCTTT.

This CDR3 reads CASSLGRQETQYF. The CDR3, as DNA: TGTGCCAGCAGCCTCGGGAGGCAAGAGACCCAGTACTTC. The genes are TRBV21-1 and TRBJ2-5; the D call in the table, TRBD2, was not verified against the DNA. TRBV21-1 is a known pseudogene. The CDR3 length is 13 residues.

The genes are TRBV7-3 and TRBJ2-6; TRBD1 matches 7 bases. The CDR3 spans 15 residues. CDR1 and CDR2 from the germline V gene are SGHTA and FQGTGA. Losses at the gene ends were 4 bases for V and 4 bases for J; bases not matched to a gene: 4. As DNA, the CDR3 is TGTGCCAGCAGCTCGACAGGGTCCGGGGCCAACGTCCTGACTTTC. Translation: CASSSTGSGANVLTF.

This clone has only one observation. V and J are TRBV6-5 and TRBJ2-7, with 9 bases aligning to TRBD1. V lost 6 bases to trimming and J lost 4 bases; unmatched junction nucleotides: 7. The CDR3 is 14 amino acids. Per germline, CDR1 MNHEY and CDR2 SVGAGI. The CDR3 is CASSGTGSLYEQYF. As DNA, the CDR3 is TGTGCCAGCAGCGGGACAGGGAGTTTATACGAGCAGTACTTC.

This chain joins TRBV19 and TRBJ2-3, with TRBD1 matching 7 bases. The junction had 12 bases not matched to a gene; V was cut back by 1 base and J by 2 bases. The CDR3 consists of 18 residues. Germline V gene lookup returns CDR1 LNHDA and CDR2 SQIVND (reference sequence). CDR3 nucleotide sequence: TGTGCCAGTAGTATAGCCGCTACGACAGGGACGGACACAGATACGCAGTATTTT. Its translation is CASSIAATTGTDTDTQYF.

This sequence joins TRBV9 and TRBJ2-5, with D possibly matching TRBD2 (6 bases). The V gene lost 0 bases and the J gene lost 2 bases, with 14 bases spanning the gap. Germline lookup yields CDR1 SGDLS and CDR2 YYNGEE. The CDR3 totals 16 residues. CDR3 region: CASSVGGGGGQETQYF. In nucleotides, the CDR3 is TGTGCCAGCAGCGTAGGTGGGGGAGGTGGGCAAGAGACCCAGTACTTC.

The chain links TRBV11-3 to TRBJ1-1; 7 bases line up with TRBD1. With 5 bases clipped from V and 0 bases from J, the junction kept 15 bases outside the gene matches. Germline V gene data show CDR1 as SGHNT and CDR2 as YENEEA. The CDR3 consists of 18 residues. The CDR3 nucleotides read TGTGCCAGCAGCCTAGCGTTCCGGGACAGTATAATGAACACTGAAGCTTTCTTT. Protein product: CASSLAFRDSIMNTEAFF.

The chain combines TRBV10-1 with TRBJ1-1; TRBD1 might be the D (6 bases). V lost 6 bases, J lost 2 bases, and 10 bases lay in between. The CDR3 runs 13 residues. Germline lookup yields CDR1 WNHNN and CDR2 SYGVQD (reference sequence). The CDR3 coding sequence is TGCGCCAGCAGGAGGACAGCTAACACTGAAGCTTTCTTT. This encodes CASRRTANTEAFF.

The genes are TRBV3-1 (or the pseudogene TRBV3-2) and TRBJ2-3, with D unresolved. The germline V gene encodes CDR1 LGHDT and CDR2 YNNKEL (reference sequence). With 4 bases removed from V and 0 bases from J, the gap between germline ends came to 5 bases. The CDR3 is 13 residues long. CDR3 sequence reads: CASSPFSTDTQYF. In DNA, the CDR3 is TGTGCCAGCAGCCCCTTTAGCACAGATACGCAGTATTTT.

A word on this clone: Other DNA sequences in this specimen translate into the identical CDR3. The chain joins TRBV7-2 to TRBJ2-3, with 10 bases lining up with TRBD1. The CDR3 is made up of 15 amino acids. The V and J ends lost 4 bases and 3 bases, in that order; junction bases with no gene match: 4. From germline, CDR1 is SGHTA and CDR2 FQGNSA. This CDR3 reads CASSSDRGLTDTQYF. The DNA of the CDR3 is TGTGCCAGCAGCTCCGACAGGGGGCTGACAGATACGCAGTATTTT.

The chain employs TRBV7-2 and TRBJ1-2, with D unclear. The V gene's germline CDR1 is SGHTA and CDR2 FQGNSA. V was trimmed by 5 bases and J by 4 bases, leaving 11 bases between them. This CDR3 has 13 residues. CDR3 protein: CASSPGFFYGYTF. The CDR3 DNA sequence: TGTGCCAGCAGCCCAGGATTCTTCTATGGCTACACCTTC.